This record looks at one T cell receptor beta chain sequence and its context. This clone's antigen is unknown. The record has no base qualities; no much larger clone is one base away. Inclusive of the bounding cysteine and phenylalanine, the CDR3 is 19 residues long. This entry keeps only the CDR3 DNA: 57 bases, framed from base 1. Trimming leaves V shorter by 1 base and J shorter by 0 bases, with the junction holding 9 bases beyond the gene matches. CDR1 and CDR2 were assigned from the germline V gene (reference sequence) as PRHDT and FYEKMQ. Library method: the immunoSEQ multiplex PCR assay. TCRdb mirrors the immuneACCESS table, restricted to in-frame sequences. Some clones are absent from its copies; in checked studies, under half trace to an unresolved V gene, and the reason for the others is unknown. The sample table records some 96,000 clones; nearly 97% of these occur just once. Of the sample, 0.2% to 0.25% falls within the top ten clones.

This sample stems from a study of technical replicates of blood from several donors (dated by TCRdb to about 2017). The sequence came from a human donor in good health. Sequencing input: T cells isolated from PBMCs. The receptor chain draws on TRBV13 and TRBJ2-1, and TRBD2 aligns with 10 junction nucleotides. The CDR3 protein: CASSLVSASGSISYNEQFF. The nucleotides are TGTGCCAGCAGCTTAGTATCGGCTAGCGGGAGTATCTCCTACAATGAGCAGTTCTTC.